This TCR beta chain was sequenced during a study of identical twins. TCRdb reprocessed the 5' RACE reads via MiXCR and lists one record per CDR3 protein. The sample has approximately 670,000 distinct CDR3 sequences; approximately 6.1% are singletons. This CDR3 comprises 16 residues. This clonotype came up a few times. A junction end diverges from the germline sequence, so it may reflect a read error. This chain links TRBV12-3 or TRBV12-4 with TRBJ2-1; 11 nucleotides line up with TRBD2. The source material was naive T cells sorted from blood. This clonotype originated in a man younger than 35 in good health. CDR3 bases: TGTGCCAGCAGTATAGCGGGAGGGCCCCACTACAATGAGCAGTTCTTC. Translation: CASSIAGGPHYNEQFF.